The 13 T cell receptor beta chains listed next were all sequenced from one sample in a study of blood T cell repertoires in COVID-19. Sequenced by immunoSEQ multiplex PCR; TCRdb stores in-frame clones only, minus some. The table shows 100,000 to 120,000 clones, with under 75% occurring only once. Source material: peripheral blood. The receptors were gathered from a woman aged 55-70 years with acute or convalescent COVID-19.

In its sample, this clone was seen a few times. The genes are TRBV19 and TRBJ1-5; TRBD1 matches at 8 bases. The CDR3 contains 14 residues. Germline CDR1 and CDR2: LNHDA and SQIVND (reference sequence). Trimming took 7 bases from V and 6 from J; bases not matched to a gene: 8. CDR3 residues: CASNDRGSTQPQHF. As DNA, the CDR3 is TGTGCCAGTAATGACAGGGGAAGTACTCAGCCCCAGCATTTT.

The V and J genes are TRBV6-1 and TRBJ2-4, with 9 bases aligning to TRBD2. The J segment lost 0 bases and the V segment lost 3 bases, leaving 12 bases of the junction unmatched. CDR1 and CDR2 from the germline V gene are MNHNS and SASEGT. The CDR3 extends over 19 amino acids. The CDR3: CASSEAGGDGGIAKNIQYF. For the CDR3, the DNA is TGTGCCAGCAGTGAGGCGGGAGGGGACGGGGGGATAGCCAAAAACATTCAGTACTTC.

A few counts support this clone. The CDR3 DNA reads TGTGCCAGCAGCCCAACTGGGACAGACTATGGCTACACCTTC. Protein: CASSPTGTDYGYTF. The chain joins TRBV7-2 to TRBJ1-2, with 7 bases that match TRBD1. The germline CDR1 and CDR2 sequences are SGHTA and FQGNSA. V was clipped by 5 bases and J by 3 bases; unmatched bases: 6. The CDR3 totals 14 residues.

The chain recombines TRBV6-5 with TRBJ1-1, with D perhaps matching TRBD1 (5 bases). Germline CDR1 reads MNHEY; CDR2 reads SVGAGI. The CDR3 sequence is 12 residues long. Trimming took off 5 bases at V and 6 bases at J, with 10 bases between the two ends. CDR3 in DNA: TGTGCCAGCAGTACTGGACATCCTGAAGCTTTCTTT. This gives the protein CASSTGHPEAFF.

The chain couples TRBV29-1 to TRBJ2-1, with TRBD1 matching over 7 bases. Unmatched junction bases numbered 9, after V lost 5 bases and J lost 8 bases. The CDR3 runs to 13 residues. CDR1 SQVTM and CDR2 ANQGSEA come from the germline V gene. CDR3 nucleotides: TGCAGCGTTCCAGGGGGTGGTCATTATGAGCAGTTCTTC. As protein: CSVPGGGHYEQFF.

The chain joins TRBV28 to TRBJ1-5, with TRBD1 matching 10 bases. There are 15 residues in the CDR3. Germline V gene sequence: CDR1 MDHEN, CDR2 SYDVKM. With V trimmed by 5 bases and J by 7 bases, 8 bases remained unmatched. The CDR3 loop is CASSPKDRGGQPQHF. CDR3 coding DNA: TGTGCCAGCAGTCCCAAGGACAGGGGGGGACAGCCCCAGCATTTT.

The chain recombines TRBV9 with TRBJ2-7; 11 positions agree with TRBD2. Germline V gene data show CDR1 as SGDLS and CDR2 as YYNGEE. With 4 bases clipped from V and 3 bases from J, the junction kept 6 bases outside the gene matches. The CDR3 extends over 15 amino acids. This CDR3 is CASSSDLAGGYEQYF. The CDR3 DNA sequence: TGTGCCAGCAGCTCAGACCTAGCGGGGGGCTACGAGCAGTACTTC.

The chain has TRBV9 and TRBJ1-2; 7 bases fit TRBD1. CDR1 is SGDLS, CDR2 YYNGEE, per germline. The ends lost 7 bases at V and 8 bases at J; junction bases unmatched: 17. The CDR3 contains 15 residues. DNA for the CDR3: TGTGCCAGCCGGACTGGCCCGACCGGGACAGAAGGCTACACCTTC. Its translation: CASRTGPTGTEGYTF.

The chain joins TRBV14 to TRBJ2-1; possibly TRBD1 for D (6 bases). The CDR3 runs to 17 residues. CDR1 and CDR2 from the germline V gene are SGHDN and FVKESK. V was clipped by 4 bases and J by 8 bases, with 24 bases between them. The CDR3 DNA sequence: TGTGCCAGCAGCCGCATGGACAGATTTAGAATCGTCGATGAGCAGTTCTTC. Translated: CASSRMDRFRIVDEQFF. Full variable domain (rest looked up from reference TRBV14 and TRBJ2-1): EAGVTQFPSHSVIEKGQTVTLRCDPISGHDNLYWYRRVMGKEIKFLLHFVKESKQDESGMPNNRFLAERTGGTYSTLKVQPAELEDSGVYFCASSRMDRFRIVDEQFFGPGTRLTVL.

The rearrangement links TRBV2 to TRBJ1-4; TRBD1 matches at 7 bases. The CDR3 sequence is 16 residues long. V trimming: 6 bases; J trimming: 5 bases; junction bases outside the gene matches: 12. Germline CDR1 reads SNHLY; CDR2 reads FYNNEI. As DNA, the CDR3 is TGTGCCAGCAGCTACACCAGGGGGATTACGAATGAAAAACTGTTTTTT. It encodes CASSYTRGITNEKLFF.

CDR3 in amino acids: CASSPRQGTDGYTF. The CDR3 region has the DNA TGCGCCAGCAGCCCGCGACAGGGGACGGATGGCTACACCTTC. The chain links TRBV5-1 to TRBJ1-2, with 8 bases matching TRBD1. The CDR3 runs 14 residues. Germline CDR1 and CDR2: SGHRS and YFSETQ. The V gene end was trimmed by 4 bases and the J gene end by 6 bases; junction bases not matched to a gene: 8. Full variable domain (outside the CDR3, taken from reference TRBV5-1 and TRBJ1-2): KAGVTQTPRYLIKTRGQQVTLSCSPISGHRSVSWYQQTPGQGLQFLFEYFSETQRNKGNFPGRFSGRQFSNSRSEMNVSTLELGDSALYLCASSPRQGTDGYTFGSGTRLTVV.

This chain joins TRBV5-1 and TRBJ1-1; no clear D gene. Germline-derived CDR1 and CDR2 are SGHRS and YFSETQ. The germline V and J ends were trimmed by 5 bases and 1 base, with 15 bases remaining between them. This CDR3 contains 15 residues. The DNA of the CDR3 is TGCGCCAGCAGTCCAAGCGGGCCTGCGAACACTGAAGCTTTCTTT. Translation: CASSPSGPANTEAFF.

The CDR3 DNA reads as TGTGCCAGCAGACCCTCCGGGACAGAACTCGCTGAAGCTTTCTTT. It codes for CASRPSGTELAEAFF. The chain employs TRBV2 and TRBJ1-1, with 7 bases aligning to TRBD1. The length of the CDR3 is 15 residues. With V trimmed by 6 bases and J by 6 bases, 13 bases remained unmatched. CDR1 is SNHLY and CDR2 is FYNNEI in the germline V gene.